Shown below are 27 T cell receptor beta chains from a single sample sequenced in a study of T-cell memory formation after mild COVID-19. In TCRdb, the 5' RACE reads were re-called with MiXCR into one record per CDR3 protein. The sample consists of 130,000 to 150,000 distinct CDR3 sequences, 15% to 20% of them appearing once. Specimen: PBMCs or a T cell subset sorted from them (not recorded which). These receptors were collected from an adult woman who had mild COVID-19 (a few samples of this study predate the infection). Cell type and time point are not known.

A few counts support this clonotype. The chain employs TRBV2 and TRBJ2-5; 12 bases are a match to TRBD2. V dropped 6 bases and J dropped 4; count of bases not matched to a gene: 0. The germline V gene has CDR1 SNHLY and CDR2 FYNNEI. The CDR3 is 13 residues long. The CDR3 DNA sequence: TGTGCCAGCAGACTAGCGGGAGGAGAGACCCAGTACTTC. It translates to CASRLAGGETQYF.

The chain uses TRBV5-6 and TRBJ2-1, with D perhaps TRBD2 (5 bases). Germline assignment: CDR1 SGHDT and CDR2 YYEEEE. The CDR3 covers 15 residues. V lost 3 bases and J 5 bases, leaving 15 bases between the germline ends. The CDR3 nucleotides read TGTGCCAGCAGCTCGAGGGTCCACCTCAACAATGAGCAGTTCTTC. Amino acid sequence: CASSSRVHLNNEQFF.

The chain joins TRBV20-1 to TRBJ2-7; D perhaps matches TRBD1 (5 bases). The CDR3 has 11 residues. Germline CDR1 reads DFQATT; CDR2 reads SNEGSKA (reference sequence). V lost 6 bases to trimming and J lost 3 bases, with 9 bases between them. Written as DNA, the CDR3 is TGCAGTGCCGACAGAGACTACGAGCAGTACTTC. Residues: CSADRDYEQYF.

This clonotype was seen more than once but under ten times. The gene calls are TRBV5-1 and TRBJ2-3; TRBD2 matches at 9 bases. This CDR3 region has 15 residues. The V gene end was trimmed by 0 bases and the J gene end by 3 bases; junction bases not matched to a gene: 2. CDR1 SGHRS and CDR2 YFSETQ come from the germline V gene. The CDR3 bases are TGCGCCAGCAGCTTGGAAAGCGGGAGGACAGATACGCAGTATTTT. Amino acid sequence: CASSLESGRTDTQYF. The whole variable domain, remainder taken from reference TRBV5-1 and TRBJ2-3, is KAGVTQTPRYLIKTRGQQVTLSCSPISGHRSVSWYQQTPGQGLQFLFEYFSETQRNKGNFPGRFSGRQFSNSRSEMNVSTLELGDSALYLCASSLESGRTDTQYFGPGTRLTVL.

J is TRBJ2-3 and V is TRBV6-6, with TRBD2 identical over 8 bases. The ends lost 1 base at V and 4 bases at J; junction bases unmatched: 10. This CDR3 has 17 amino acids. Germline CDR1 reads MNHNY; CDR2 reads SVGAGI (reference sequence). For the CDR3, the DNA is TGTGCCAGCAGTTACTTTACCGGGACTAGTGGCGCAGATACGCAGTATTTT. Translating gives CASSYFTGTSGADTQYF.

This clonotype was recorded at least ten times. The chain combines TRBV14 with TRBJ2-4; D not resolved. This CDR3 has 13 amino acids. The V end was cut by 1 base, the J end by 7 bases, with 8 bases between. Germline lookup yields CDR1 SGHDN and CDR2 FVKESK. This chain's CDR3 is CASSQAPGNIQYF. In nucleotides, the CDR3 is TGTGCCAGCAGCCAAGCACCTGGGAACATTCAGTACTTC.

This clonotype was detected only a few times. The CDR3 loop is CASSLNGDRGRQPQHF. In DNA form, the CDR3 reads TGTGCCAGCAGCTTGAACGGAGACAGGGGACGGCAGCCCCAGCATTTT. The chain uses TRBV5-6 and TRBJ1-5; 8 bases align to TRBD1. With 1 base clipped from V and 7 bases from J, the junction kept 10 bases outside the gene matches. This CDR3 has 16 amino acids. CDR1 is SGHDT, CDR2 YYEEEE, per germline.

The V gene is TRBV6-4, the J gene TRBJ2-7; D gene uncertain. The germline V gene encodes CDR1 MRHNA and CDR2 SNTAGT. The germline V and J ends were trimmed by 0 bases and 2 bases, with 8 bases remaining between them. CDR3 length: 14 amino acids. CDR3 nucleotides: TGTGCCAGCAGTGACTCGATAGACCCCTACGAGCAGTACTTC. This gives the protein CASSDSIDPYEQYF.

This clonotype occurred a few times. The V call is TRBV18, the J call TRBJ2-7, with 8 bases lining up with TRBD1. Germline trimming cut 3 bases from V and 0 bases from J; bases unmatched to any gene: 4. The CDR3 is 15 amino acids. CDR1 and CDR2 from the germline V gene are KGHSH and LQKENI. CDR3 coding DNA: TGTGCCAGCTCACCCGGACAGGGCAACTCCTACGAGCAGTACTTC. The encoded protein is CASSPGQGNSYEQYF.

This clonotype was counted only a few times. The chain employs TRBV29-1 and TRBJ2-3; no firm D call. The CDR3 sequence is 12 residues long. The germline V gene has CDR1 SQVTM and CDR2 ANQGSEA. With 0 bases removed from V and 1 base from J, the gap between germline ends came to 2 bases. CDR3 in amino acids: CSVEDGTDTQYF. In DNA, the CDR3 is TGCAGCGTTGAAGATGGCACAGATACGCAGTATTTT.

This clonotype was counted a few times. The V and J genes are TRBV6-5 and TRBJ2-7; 7 bases are shared with TRBD2. CDR3 length: 13 residues. The J segment lost 3 bases and the V segment lost 6 bases, leaving 5 bases of the junction unmatched. CDR1 is MNHEY, CDR2 SVGAGI, per germline. The DNA of the CDR3 is TGTGCCAGCAGATCCGGGACTAACTACGAGCAGTACTTC. This encodes CASRSGTNYEQYF.

V gene TRBV24-1 combines with J gene TRBJ2-1, with TRBD1 as a possible D gene (7 bases). This CDR3 spans 15 amino acids. Germline values: CDR1 KGHDR, CDR2 SFDVKD. The germline V and J ends were trimmed by 9 bases and 0 bases, with 14 bases remaining between them. The CDR3 nucleotides read TGTGCCACCTCCCCGCAGGGGGGCTCCTACAATGAGCAGTTCTTC. This gives the protein CATSPQGGSYNEQFF.

The chain carries TRBV5-1 and TRBJ2-3; 7 nucleotides align to TRBD1. The trim removed 6 bases at V and 2 bases at J, leaving 3 bases unmatched. In germline, CDR1 is SGHRS, CDR2 YFSETQ. CDR3 length equals 13 residues. For the CDR3, the DNA is TGCGCCAGCATGGGACAGAACACAGATACGCAGTATTTT. It translates to CASMGQNTDTQYF.

The genes are TRBV5-1 and TRBJ1-4; D is unresolved. The CDR3 runs 14 residues. Germline CDR1 and CDR2: SGHRS and YFSETQ. Trimming took off 2 bases at V and 4 bases at J, with 9 bases between the two ends. The CDR3 loop is CASSFQSSNEKLFF. The CDR3 DNA is TGCGCCAGCAGCTTCCAAAGTAGTAATGAAAAACTGTTTTTT.

This clonotype was recorded a few times. V and J are TRBV6-5 and TRBJ1-2; 7 nucleotides agree with TRBD1. J was trimmed by 8 bases and V by 0 bases; bases with no gene match: 3. CDR3 size: 13 residues. Germline CDR1 and CDR2: MNHEY and SVGAGI. As DNA, the CDR3 is TGTGCCAGCAGTTACTCGTACAGGGGAGGCTACACCTTC. Translating gives CASSYSYRGGYTF.

The chain recombines TRBV19 with TRBJ1-2; 7 positions match TRBD1. This CDR3 is built from 11 residues. CDR1 and CDR2 from the germline V gene are LNHDA and SQIVND (reference sequence). V shed 11 bases, J shed 5 bases, and the junction held 5 bases outside the gene matches. CDR3 in DNA: TGTGCCGTCGGACAGGCGTATGGCTACACCTTC. This codes for CAVGQAYGYTF.

The chain couples TRBV30 to TRBJ2-1; 9 bases line up with TRBD2. CDR3 length: 16 amino acids. Germline V CDR1 and CDR2: GTSNPN, SVGIG (reference sequence). The junction had 7 bases not matched to a gene; V was cut back by 0 bases and J by 4 bases. CDR3 nucleotides: TGTGCCTGGAGTGTACAAGGTAGCGGGGGTTACAATGAGCAGTTCTTC. Encoded protein: CAWSVQGSGGYNEQFF.

This sequence joins TRBV5-5 and TRBJ1-6, with D unresolved. Per germline, CDR1 SGHKS and CDR2 YYEKEE (reference sequence). Trimming left V 1 base short and J 11 bases short, with 10 bases between. CDR3 length: 13 residues. CDR3 sequence reads: CASSLTGMPPLHF. Written as DNA, the CDR3 is TGTGCCAGCAGCTTGACGGGGATGCCACCCCTCCACTTT.

This clonotype was observed a few times. This chain uses TRBV12-3 or TRBV12-4 with TRBJ1-4; D gene unclear. The V gene lost 5 bases and the J gene lost 7 bases, with 14 bases spanning the gap. CDR3 length equals 14 residues. CDR3 sequence reads: CASSPRRRSEKLFF. Here the CDR3 DNA reads TGTGCCAGCAGTCCGAGGCGGCGTAGTGAAAAACTGTTTTTT.

The CDR3 DNA reads as TGTGCCAGCAGCCCGGGCACGACTGCCCGCTCTGGAAACACCATATATTTT. Residues: CASSPGTTARSGNTIYF. This sequence joins TRBV5-5 and TRBJ1-3; D ambiguous. Trimming removed 4 bases at V and 0 bases at J, with 17 bases between. Germline loops: CDR1 SGHKS, CDR2 YYEKEE (reference sequence). This CDR3 is 17 amino acids long.

This clonotype was found a few times. The rearrangement uses TRBV29-1 and TRBJ2-7; D gene ambiguous. This CDR3 region has 11 residues. Germline CDR1 SQVTM, CDR2 ANQGSEA. The V gene lost 5 bases and the J gene lost 2 bases, with 7 bases spanning the gap. The CDR3 spells CSVLGTYEQYF. The CDR3 DNA reads as TGCAGCGTTCTGGGAACCTACGAGCAGTACTTC.

The V gene is TRBV20-1, the J gene TRBJ1-5; D might be TRBD1 (6 bases). Trimming took 0 bases from V and 1 from J, leaving 13 bases between them. Per germline, CDR1 DFQATT and CDR2 SNEGSKA (reference sequence). CDR3 length: 16 residues. CDR3 in amino acids: CSARDLGTRSNQPQHF. CDR3 sequence (DNA): TGCAGTGCTAGAGATCTTGGGACAAGGAGCAATCAGCCCCAGCATTTT.

The chain has TRBV5-1 and TRBJ1-5; D is unclear. CDR1 and CDR2 from the germline V gene are SGHRS and YFSETQ. V was shortened by 0 bases and J by 6 bases, with 7 bases between the two germline ends. The CDR3 has 13 residues. The CDR3 DNA is TGCGCCAGCAGCTTGGGTATGGGTCAGCCCCAGCATTTT. This translates into CASSLGMGQPQHF. The whole variable domain, remainder taken from reference TRBV5-1 and TRBJ1-5, is KAGVTQTPRYLIKTRGQQVTLSCSPISGHRSVSWYQQTPGQGLQFLFEYFSETQRNKGNFPGRFSGRQFSNSRSEMNVSTLELGDSALYLCASSLGMGQPQHFGDGTRLSIL.

The V and J genes are TRBV20-1 and TRBJ1-1, with a tentative D call TRBD1 (6 bases). There are 13 residues in the CDR3. Germline lookup yields CDR1 DFQATT and CDR2 SNEGSKA (reference sequence). The V end lost 3 bases, the J end lost 5 bases, and 13 bases lay between the germline ends. CDR3 coding DNA: TGCAGTGCTAGCCCCGCAGGGGTGACTGAAGCTTTCTTT. The encoded protein is CSASPAGVTEAFF.

The chain has TRBV12-3 or TRBV12-4 and TRBJ1-1; D possibly corresponds to TRBD1 (5 bases). V was pared by 5 bases and J by 5 bases, with 15 bases between. The CDR3 is made up of 14 amino acids. The CDR3 loop is CASSPTRRGTEAFF. Written as DNA, the CDR3 is TGTGCCAGCAGTCCAACCAGGAGGGGAACTGAAGCTTTCTTT.

The chain uses TRBV20-1 and TRBJ2-7; 9 nucleotides match TRBD1. Germline V gene lookup returns CDR1 DFQATT and CDR2 SNEGSKA (reference sequence). Unmatched junction bases numbered 8, after V lost 8 bases and J lost 3 bases. The CDR3 runs 13 residues. CDR3 residues: CSPSQGQGYEQYF. DNA for the CDR3: TGCAGTCCCTCTCAGGGACAGGGCTACGAGCAGTACTTC.

This chain links TRBV6-2 or TRBV6-3 with TRBJ1-2, with D possibly TRBD1 on 6 matching bases. Deletions cut 5 bases from V and 10 bases from J, with 20 bases between. CDR1 is MNHEY, CDR2 SVGEGT, per germline. This CDR3 is 14 amino acids long. The DNA for the CDR3 is TGTGCCAGCAGTCCGGCTCTCTCGCGGACAGCCTACACCTTC. Protein product: CASSPALSRTAYTF.